A selection of T cell receptor beta chains follows, all from one sample in a study of human T cells and chemical hapten exposure. Each CDR3 protein gets one entry after TCRdb re-called the RACE reads with MiXCR. Found here are more than 100,000 distinct CDR3 sequences, roughly 13% of them singletons; the top ten hold approximately 2.6%. The specimen was whole blood, collected in connection with sensitization to the hapten diphenylcyclopropenone (DPC). These TCRs come from a young woman with alopecia areata. Some clones in this sample may be carry-over from other donors' samples. Each CDR3 is given with its conserved first and last residue. The D gene is left open where the match is weak. Some rows have no size entry. The others give once, few or many, or a class for an expanded clone.

CDR3 | DNA | V | D | size | J
CASSPSGGAYNEQFF | TGTGCCAGCAGCCCGAGCGGGGGGGCCTACAATGAGCAGTTCTTC | TRBV18 | TRBD2 | many | TRBJ2-1
CASSRGPSMAGELFF | TGTGCCAGCAGCCGGGGCCCATCCATGGCCGGGGAGCTGTTTTTT | TRBV11-2 | - | - | TRBJ2-2
CASSYRVTPFTEAFF | TGTGCCAGCAGCTACCGTGTTACCCCCTTCACTGAAGCTTTCTTT | TRBV7-2 | - | few | TRBJ1-1
CASSPTGSGETQYF | TGTGCCAGCAGTCCCACAGGTTCGGGGGAGACCCAGTACTTC | TRBV12-3/TRBV12-4 | - | many | TRBJ2-5
CARSITGIYEQYF | TGTGCCAGAAGCATCACAGGGATCTACGAGCAGTACTTC | TRBV5-3 | - | few | TRBJ2-7
CSALRDTYGYTF | TGCAGTGCTCTACGGGACACCTATGGCTACACCTTC | TRBV20-1 | - | many | TRBJ1-2
CASSQVAYTYNEQFF | TGTGCCAGCAGCCAAGTAGCGTATACCTACAATGAGCAGTTCTTC | TRBV4-2 | - | many | TRBJ2-1
CASSKSRLAGFHEQFF | TGTGCCAGCAGTAAATCCCGACTAGCGGGGTTCCATGAGCAGTTCTTC | TRBV12-3/TRBV12-4 | TRBD2 | few | TRBJ2-1
CSAREQGRTEAFF | TGCAGTGCTAGGGAACAGGGGAGGACTGAAGCTTTCTTT | TRBV20-1 | TRBD1 | many | TRBJ1-1
CASSLRVHTEAFF | TGTGCCAGCAGTCTCAGGGTTCACACTGAAGCTTTCTTT | TRBV27 | - | - | TRBJ1-1
CASSSPIPGLAGSRGTQYF | TGTGCCAGCAGCTCCCCTATTCCGGGACTAGCGGGGTCAAGAGGTACGCAGTATTTT | TRBV6-2/TRBV6-3 | TRBD2 | few | TRBJ2-3
CASSPGAAGNTIYF | TGTGCCAGCTCACCAGGGGCGGCTGGAAACACCATATATTTT | TRBV18 | - | - | TRBJ1-3
CASNPGAPRQFF | TGTGCCAGCAATCCGGGGGCCCCCAGGCAGTTCTTC | TRBV2 | - | - | TRBJ2-1
CSVRGTSGGSSYEQYF | TGCAGCGTGCGCGGGACTAGCGGGGGAAGCTCCTACGAGCAGTACTTC | TRBV29-1 | TRBD2 | few | TRBJ2-7
CSATRRVSDTEAFF | TGCAGTGCTACCCGTAGGGTGTCGGACACTGAAGCTTTCTTT | TRBV20-1 | - | many | TRBJ1-1
CSASRQGLNTEAFF | TGCAGTGCTAGCCGGCAGGGACTGAACACTGAAGCTTTCTTT | TRBV20-1 | - | many | TRBJ1-1
CASSVQGFGYTF | TGTGCCAGCTCAGTACAGGGCTTCGGCTACACCTTC | TRBV18 | - | few | TRBJ1-2